This TCR beta chain was documented in a study of glioma-infiltrating T cells after dendritic cell vaccination. Whole-study results and caveats: Estimated pretreatment TIL content predicted outcome after dendritic cell vaccination.

With regard to this clone: What it binds is unknown.

Noted time point: after dendritic cell vaccination, including at tumor progression/relapse. PBMC sampling occurred before vaccination, two weeks after the third dose, and at progression. The length of the CDR3 is 17 residues. Trimming shortened V by 5 bases and J by 7 bases, and 23 bases separated the two germline ends. Germline V CDR1 and CDR2: SEHNR, FQNEAQ (reference sequence). The method was immunoSEQ multiplex PCR; TCRdb's version includes in-frame clones alone and lacks a portion of them. This sample has over 75,000 clones, with 75% to 85% found just once. The clonotype was recovered from a human donor with glioblastoma. Sequenced material: blood, taken after dendritic cell vaccination. The chain couples TRBV7-9 to TRBJ1-4, with TRBD1 as a possible D gene (6 bases). The CDR3 DNA is TGTGCCAGCAGCCTCCGAAGACCGGACAGATCGAGTGAAAAACTGTTTTTT. Its protein is CASSLRRPDRSSEKLFF.